Listed below are T cell receptor beta chains from one sample, sequenced in a study of cytomegalovirus exposure and HLA in healthy donors. The assay was immunoSEQ multiplex PCR, and TCRdb's table has in-frame clones only and misses some. The sample has roughly 230,000 clones, 80% to 95% seen once. The specimen sequenced was PBMCs. The source is a girl aged 2-15 years in good health and CMV-seronegative. CDR3s include the opening cysteine and the closing phenylalanine or tryptophan. Size values are once, few and many counts, or a class for expanded clones, and some rows have none.

NA	13	TRBV7-6	TRBJ2-2	CASSQRGFRELFF
once	13	TRBV10-1	TRBJ2-3	CASSPPSTDTQYF
NA	13	TRBV7-3	TRBJ2-2	CASSPGRTGELFF
NA	15	TRBV7-9	TRBJ2-7	CASSGSRDRAYEQYF
NA	15	TRBV11-2	TRBJ1-4	CASSLAAGDNEKLFF
NA	17	TRBV5-1	TRBJ2-1	CASSLPPPAGGTIEQFF
NA	14	TRBV4-1	TRBJ1-5	CASSLGQGKQPQHF
NA	14	TRBV6-1	TRBJ1-3	CASSGRQLGNTIYF
NA	16	TRBV27	TRBJ2-2	CASSPLQGSNTGELFF
NA	16	TRBV5-1	TRBJ1-6	CASSSGAGRMDSPLHF
NA	15	TRBV5-1	TRBJ1-5	CASSSTRGSNQPQHF
NA	18	TRBV4-1	TRBJ1-1	CASSLFQSLGIGNTEAFF
NA	14	TRBV5-6	TRBJ1-1	CASSLTLVNTEAFF
NA	18	TRBV6-1	TRBJ1-2	CASSESSRTDQSFYGYTF
NA	15	TRBV6-6	TRBJ1-6	CASSYRDSGNSPLHF
NA	18	TRBV5-8	TRBJ2-7	CASSPDRDSGPSSYEQYF
NA	16	TRBV6-1	TRBJ1-4	CASSGMAGTGDEKLFF
NA	15	TRBV29-1	TRBJ1-1	CSVNMGQAKNTEAFF
NA	12	TRBV2	TRBJ2-5	CASSGLKETQYF
NA	18	TRBV7-9	TRBJ2-2	CSSSPTTQLAGVTGELFF
NA	14	TRBV6-4	TRBJ1-2	CASSEVSEDYGYTF
NA	14	TRBV11-3	TRBJ1-1	CASSHEGEGAEAFF
NA	16	TRBV5-1	TRBJ2-3	CASSLERGSSTDTQYF
few	18	TRBV9	TRBJ2-1	CASSAKQGPLTSSNEQFF